These 29 T cell receptor beta chains originate from one sample sequenced in a study of cytomegalovirus exposure and HLA in healthy donors (TCRdb year 2017). Libraries came from the immunoSEQ multiplex PCR assay. For the multiplex PCR, a mixture combining 60 forward primers for TCR Vbeta segments and 13 reverse primers for TCR Jbeta segments was used. TCRdb carries this immuneACCESS record with in-frame sequences only. Its versions omit some clonotypes, under half of them owing to an unresolved V gene in the studies checked, with the rest unexplained. This sample comprises roughly 180,000 clones, 80% to 85% of them detected only once. Jointly, the top ten make up about 0.25% of the sample. The material sequenced was PBMCs. The receptors originated from a boy younger than 18 in good health and CMV-seronegative.

The chain employs TRBV6-5 and TRBJ2-7; D remains unclear. Trimming shortened V by 6 bases and J by 0 bases, and 15 bases separated the two germline ends. Germline loops: CDR1 MNHEY, CDR2 SVGAGI. CDR3 length: 15 amino acids. The CDR3 here is CASRLSGSSSYEQYF. As DNA, the CDR3 is TGTGCCAGCAGGCTCTCTGGGTCTAGCTCCTACGAGCAGTACTTC.

The chain links TRBV9 to TRBJ1-4; 8 nucleotides agree with TRBD1. V shed 0 bases, J shed 6 bases, and the junction held 7 bases outside the gene matches. The germline V gene encodes CDR1 SGDLS and CDR2 YYNGEE. This CDR3 is 16 amino acids long. The chain's CDR3 is CASSVGETGADEKLFF. DNA of the CDR3: TGTGCCAGCAGCGTAGGGGAGACAGGGGCGGATGAAAAACTGTTTTTT.

The chain carries TRBV9 and TRBJ2-5; D is perhaps TRBD1 (5 bases). Germline V gene sequence: CDR1 SGDLS, CDR2 YYNGEE. With 4 bases removed from V and 2 bases from J, the gap between germline ends came to 15 bases. The CDR3 contains 15 residues. In DNA form, the CDR3 reads TGTGCCAGCAGCTCACCCTCGACAGTTCAAGAGACCCAGTACTTC. Its translation: CASSSPSTVQETQYF.

This rearrangement joins TRBV19 to TRBJ1-2, with TRBD1 matching over 7 bases. The CDR3 totals 13 residues. The ends lost 5 bases at V and 4 bases at J; junction bases unmatched: 4. Per the germline V gene, CDR1 is LNHDA and CDR2 is SQIVND (reference sequence). The CDR3 nucleotides read TGTGCCAGTAGTTTGACAGGGCTCTATGGCTACACCTTC. It specifies CASSLTGLYGYTF.

This clone has more than one count but fewer than ten. The V gene is TRBV6-5, the J gene TRBJ1-2, with D perhaps TRBD1 (5 bases). Germline V lookup: CDR1 MNHEY, CDR2 SVGAGI. The CDR3 consists of 13 residues. With 2 bases removed from V and 5 bases from J, the gap between germline ends came to 9 bases. DNA for the CDR3: TGTGCCAGCAGTTACACCAGGGTTTATGGCTACACCTTC. It specifies CASSYTRVYGYTF.

This clone was observed once. The chain is built from TRBV18 and TRBJ2-7, with 10 bases fitting TRBD1. The CDR3 covers 13 residues. After removal of 2 bases from V and 7 bases from J, the junction contained 2 bases not matched to a gene. CDR1 and CDR2 from the germline V gene are KGHSH and LQKENI. CDR3 amino acids: CASSPKGQGEQYF. DNA for the CDR3: TGTGCCAGCTCACCAAAGGGACAGGGGGAGCAGTACTTC.

The CDR3 loop is CASSDRYRGRNTGELFF. The CDR3 DNA is TGTGCCAGCAGCGATAGATACAGGGGGCGGAACACCGGGGAGCTGTTTTTT. The genes are TRBV7-9 and TRBJ2-2; 9 nucleotides match TRBD1. The CDR3 contains 17 residues. CDR1 is SEHNR and CDR2 is FQNEAQ in the germline V gene (reference sequence). The trim removed 5 bases at V and 1 base at J, leaving 8 bases unmatched.

About this clone itself: The junction differs from germline at one of its ends, possibly a read error. This chain uses TRBV6-5 with TRBJ2-5; possible D gene TRBD2, 5 bases. CDR3 size: 16 residues. Germline lookup yields CDR1 MNHEY and CDR2 SVGAGI. CDR3 sequence: CAGSYSGLRVGETQYF. CDR3 in DNA: TGTGCCGGCAGTTACTCCGGGTTGAGGGTAGGGGAGACCCAGTACTTC.

The rearrangement uses TRBV11-1 and TRBJ1-1, with a weak D call TRBD1 (5 bases). Between the trimmed V and J ends, which lost 2 bases and 3 bases, there was a span of 10 bases. CDR3 size: 14 residues. Per the germline V gene, CDR1 is SGHAT and CDR2 is FQDESV (reference sequence). The DNA of the CDR3 is TGTGCCAGCAGCTTACGGCAGGGCCACACTGAAGCTTTCTTT. Protein sequence: CASSLRQGHTEAFF.

This clone was observed a single time. The rearrangement uses TRBV6-4 and TRBJ2-3, with D hard to call. The CDR3 spans 16 residues. V was pared by 3 bases and J by 0 bases, with 13 bases between. Germline CDR1 MRHNA, CDR2 SNTAGT. CDR3 in amino acids: CASSENGPSSTDTQYF. CDR3 nucleotides: TGTGCCAGCAGTGAGAATGGGCCGTCTAGCACAGATACGCAGTATTTT.

The J gene is TRBJ2-1, the V gene TRBV4-1; the match to TRBD1 covers 10 bases. CDR3 size: 16 residues. The V gene's germline CDR1 is MGHRA and CDR2 YSYEKL. J was trimmed by 5 bases and V by 6 bases; bases with no gene match: 10. The chain's CDR3 is CASSRRQGAIDNEQFF. The DNA of the CDR3 is TGCGCCAGCAGTCGTAGACAGGGGGCGATAGACAATGAGCAGTTCTTC.

The chain couples TRBV25-1 to TRBJ2-3, with D hard to call. The ends were cut back, 3 bases at V and 5 bases at J, with 12 bases in the middle. Germline CDR1 is MGHDK and CDR2 is SYGVNS. The CDR3 runs to 14 residues. The CDR3 reads CASSDEPTRDTQYF. In DNA form, the CDR3 reads TGTGCCAGCAGTGATGAGCCAACGAGAGATACGCAGTATTTT.

This chain links TRBV5-4 with TRBJ2-1, with 12 positions matching TRBD2. The junction had 7 bases not matched to a gene; V was cut back by 3 bases and J by 0 bases. The CDR3 length is 18 residues. The germline gives CDR1 SGHNT, CDR2 YYREEE (reference sequence). The CDR3 reads CASSSLAGGLASYNEQFF. CDR3 coding DNA: TGTGCCAGCAGCTCACTAGCGGGGGGCCTCGCCTCCTACAATGAGCAGTTCTTC.

The genes are TRBV27 and TRBJ2-6; TRBD2 agrees at 7 bases. Germline V CDR1 and CDR2: MNHEY, SMNVEV (reference sequence). The CDR3 has 16 amino acids. V was clipped by 5 bases and J by 0 bases; unmatched bases: 4. CDR3 DNA: TGTGCCAGCAGTGGGGGGGGGACCTCTGGGGCCAACGTCCTGACTTTC. This encodes CASSGGGTSGANVLTF.

The chain carries TRBV19 and TRBJ1-5, with TRBD1 matching over 9 bases. The V segment lost 3 bases and the J segment 5 bases; nucleotides outside the gene matches: 5. CDR3 size: 15 residues. Germline V gene data show CDR1 as LNHDA and CDR2 as SQIVND (reference sequence). The CDR3 sequence is CASSIRTGDDQPQHF. The CDR3 DNA is TGTGCCAGTAGTATTAGGACAGGGGACGATCAGCCCCAGCATTTT. Full variable domain (remainder filled in from reference TRBV19 and TRBJ1-5): DGGITQSPKYLFRKEGQNVTLSCEQNLNHDAMYWYRQDPGQGLRLIYYSQIVNDFQKGDIAEGYSVSREKKESFPLTVTSAQKNPTAFYLCASSIRTGDDQPQHFGDGTRLSIL.

The chain couples TRBV7-8 to TRBJ1-1; D is ambiguous. CDR1 and CDR2 (germline): SGHVS, FQNEAQ. The CDR3 is 11 amino acids. Trimming removed 5 bases at V and 5 bases at J, with 6 bases between. CDR3 protein: CASSPLTEAFF. CDR3 sequence (DNA): TGTGCCAGCAGCCCCCTGACTGAAGCTTTCTTT.

The rearrangement links TRBV7-3 to TRBJ1-4; no reliable D call. Germline-derived CDR1 and CDR2 are SGHTA and FQGTGA. This CDR3 is built from 15 residues. V was shortened by 2 bases and J by 0 bases, with 7 bases between the two germline ends. The CDR3 here is CASSLSGATNEKLFF. DNA for the CDR3: TGTGCCAGCAGCTTATCCGGAGCAACTAATGAAAAACTGTTTTTT.

This chain joins TRBV2 and TRBJ1-4; 7 bases align to TRBD1. The J segment lost 2 bases and the V segment lost 4 bases, leaving 1 base of the junction unmatched. Germline V gives CDR1 SNHLY, CDR2 FYNNEI. The CDR3 loop spans 14 amino acids. In nucleotides, the CDR3 is TGTGCCAGCAGTGTACAGGGGACTAATGAAAAACTGTTTTTT. It yields the protein CASSVQGTNEKLFF.

The V call is TRBV5-1, the J call TRBJ1-3, with D perhaps matching TRBD1 (5 bases). CDR1 is SGHRS, CDR2 YFSETQ, per germline. With 8 bases removed from V and 4 bases from J, the gap between germline ends came to 10 bases. The CDR3 is 12 amino acids. The CDR3 sequence: CASKQDGNTIYF. The CDR3, as DNA: TGCGCCAGTAAACAGGACGGAAACACCATATATTTT.

The chain joins TRBV19 to TRBJ2-1, with D possibly being TRBD1 (6 bases). V was trimmed by 1 base and J by 2 bases, leaving 9 bases between them. CDR1 and CDR2 from the germline V gene are LNHDA and SQIVND (reference sequence). The length of the CDR3 is 15 residues. CDR3 sequence reads: CASSIGRGTYNEQFF. The CDR3 nucleotides are TGTGCCAGTAGTATAGGCAGGGGAACCTACAATGAGCAGTTCTTC. Filled out from reference TRBV19 and TRBJ2-1, the complete variable domain reads DGGITQSPKYLFRKEGQNVTLSCEQNLNHDAMYWYRQDPGQGLRLIYYSQIVNDFQKGDIAEGYSVSREKKESFPLTVTSAQKNPTAFYLCASSIGRGTYNEQFFGPGTRLTVL.

The rearrangement joins TRBV9 to TRBJ1-4; 7 positions agree with TRBD1. Germline V gene sequence: CDR1 SGDLS, CDR2 YYNGEE. The CDR3 sequence is 15 residues long. The J segment lost 8 bases and the V segment lost 0 bases, leaving 7 bases of the junction unmatched. The CDR3 nucleotides read TGTGCCAGCAGCGTAGATAGGGGGCGCAGGGAAAAACTGTTTTTT. Translation gives CASSVDRGRREKLFF.

The chain uses TRBV28 and TRBJ2-5; D gene uncertain. This CDR3 has 11 amino acids. V lost 7 bases, J lost 3 bases, and 6 bases lay in between. Germline assignment: CDR1 MDHEN and CDR2 SYDVKM. The DNA of the CDR3 is TGTGCCAGCACCTCAGAAGAGACCCAGTACTTC. Amino acids: CASTSEETQYF.

The chain employs TRBV27 and TRBJ1-3; D is unclear. The CDR3 totals 14 residues. Germline V gene lookup returns CDR1 MNHEY and CDR2 SMNVEV (reference sequence). The germline V and J ends were trimmed by 2 bases and 1 base, with 6 bases remaining between them. The CDR3 region is CASSLGPSGNTIYF. The CDR3 DNA follows: TGTGCCAGCAGTTTAGGGCCGTCTGGAAACACCATATATTTT.

This clone was observed a few times. V usage is TRBV30 and J usage is TRBJ2-1, with TRBD1 matching over 9 bases. This CDR3 spans 13 amino acids. Germline assignment: CDR1 GTSNPN and CDR2 SVGIG (reference sequence). Trimming removed 3 bases from V and 5 bases from J; junction bases left unmatched: 2. The CDR3 sequence: CAWSRDRDNEQFF. Here the CDR3 DNA reads TGTGCCTGGAGCCGGGACAGGGACAATGAGCAGTTCTTC.

In DNA, the CDR3 is TGTGCCAGCAGTGGGCTGTTATACAATGAGCAGTTCTTC. Amino acids: CASSGLLYNEQFF. This chain links TRBV6-1 with TRBJ2-1; D unclear. The CDR3 runs to 13 residues. Germline-derived CDR1 and CDR2 are MNHNS and SASEGT. Trimming removed 4 bases from V and 4 bases from J, with 8 bases in between.

The chain carries TRBV27 and TRBJ2-2; no reliable D call. The CDR3 sequence is 16 residues long. In germline, CDR1 is MNHEY, CDR2 SMNVEV (reference sequence). Trimming took 2 bases from V and 4 from J, leaving 14 bases between them. CDR3 sequence: CASSLNSAVGTGELFF. CDR3 bases: TGTGCCAGCAGTTTAAATTCCGCGGTGGGCACCGGGGAGCTGTTTTTT.

The chain couples TRBV6-5 to TRBJ2-1; 13 bases map to TRBD2. After removal of 5 bases from V and 9 bases from J, the junction contained 7 bases not matched to a gene. Germline V gene lookup returns CDR1 MNHEY and CDR2 SVGAGI. This CDR3 has 15 residues. The CDR3 coding sequence is TGTGCCAGCAGTCATACGACTAGCGGGAGGAGTGAGCAGTTCTTC. It codes for CASSHTTSGRSEQFF.

Remarks on this clone: A junction end diverges from the germline sequence, so it may reflect a read error. The rearrangement uses TRBV9 and TRBJ2-4; D may be TRBD2 (5 bases). Germline V lookup: CDR1 SGDLS, CDR2 YYNGEE. The CDR3 is made up of 13 amino acids. The CDR3 reads CASSVGDGGSRGF. The DNA of the CDR3 is TGTGCCAGCAGCGTAGGTGATGGTGGCTCTCGGGGCTTC. The whole variable domain, remainder taken from reference TRBV9 and TRBJ2-4, is DSGVTQTPKHLITATGQRVTLRCSPRSGDLSVYWYQQSLDQGLQFLIQYYNGEERAKGNILERFSAQQFPDLHSELNLSSLELGDSALYFCASSVGDGGSRGFGAGTRLSVL.

The genes are TRBV6-5 and TRBJ1-1; no clear D gene. This CDR3 region has 14 residues. CDR1 and CDR2 from the germline V gene are MNHEY and SVGAGI. Trimming pared 6 bases from V and 0 bases from J, leaving 11 bases between. The CDR3 loop reads CASRGSFMNTEAFF. Written as DNA, the CDR3 is TGTGCCAGCAGGGGCTCCTTCATGAACACTGAAGCTTTCTTT.